A selection of T cell receptor beta chains follows, all from one sample in a study of blood T cell repertoires in COVID-19. The method was immunoSEQ multiplex PCR; TCRdb's version includes in-frame clones alone and lacks a portion of them. The data hold 100,000 or so clones, with approximately 62% observed a single time. The sample comprised peripheral blood. Receptors were obtained from a man aged 80 or over with acute or convalescent COVID-19. Both conserved end residues are part of each CDR3. The D gene is left open where the match is weak. Expanded clones get a size class; other rows say once, few or many, or leave the size out.

abundance: NA
j_gene: TRBJ2-7
d_gene: TRBD2
v_gene: TRBV11-3
CDR3nt: TGTGCCAGCAGCCCGGGGGGGGGAGCCTACGAGCAGTACTTC
CDR3aa: CASSPGGGAYEQYF

abundance: few
j_gene: TRBJ2-3
d_gene: NA
v_gene: TRBV6-1
CDR3nt: TGTGCCAGCAGTGATGTCCGGTCCGGGGATACGCAGTATTTT
CDR3aa: CASSDVRSGDTQYF

abundance: NA
j_gene: TRBJ2-2
d_gene: TRBD2
v_gene: TRBV4-2
CDR3nt: TGTGCCAGCAGCCTAAAGACTAGCGGGAGCGACACCGGGGAGCTGTTTTTT
CDR3aa: CASSLKTSGSDTGELFF

abundance: NA
j_gene: TRBJ1-6
d_gene: NA
v_gene: TRBV6-5
CDR3nt: TGTGCCAGCAGGGACAGCTCCTATAATTCACCCCTCCACTTT
CDR3aa: CASRDSSYNSPLHF

abundance: NA
j_gene: TRBJ1-5
d_gene: NA
v_gene: TRBV6-2/TRBV6-3
CDR3nt: TGTGCCAGCAGTTACGCGTCGCCTAGCAATCAGCCCCAGCATTTT
CDR3aa: CASSYASPSNQPQHF

abundance: NA
j_gene: TRBJ2-1
d_gene: NA
v_gene: TRBV7-3
CDR3nt: TGTGCCAGCAGCTTAAGACATCTGGACTACCAGTTCTTC
CDR3aa: CASSLRHLDYQFF

abundance: once
j_gene: TRBJ2-2
d_gene: TRBD2
v_gene: TRBV5-5
CDR3nt: TGTGCCAGCAGCTTGAGCGGGGGTGTTCCCCGGGAGCTGTTTTTT
CDR3aa: CASSLSGGVPRELFF

abundance: NA
j_gene: TRBJ1-2
d_gene: NA
v_gene: TRBV28
CDR3nt: TGTGCCAGCAGTTCCACAGCCGTATATGGCTACACCTTC
CDR3aa: CASSSTAVYGYTF

abundance: NA
j_gene: TRBJ2-7
d_gene: TRBD1
v_gene: TRBV10-3
CDR3nt: TGTGCCACCAAAGGGACAGGAAGATACGAGCAGTACTTC
CDR3aa: CATKGTGRYEQYF

abundance: many
j_gene: TRBJ1-2
d_gene: NA
v_gene: TRBV19
CDR3nt: TGTGCCAGTAGAAGAGGGAACTATGGCTACACCTTC
CDR3aa: CASRRGNYGYTF

abundance: NA
j_gene: TRBJ2-5
d_gene: NA
v_gene: TRBV7-9
CDR3nt: TGTGCCAGCAGCTTAGCCGGTTCCGAGACCCAGTACTTC
CDR3aa: CASSLAGSETQYF

abundance: NA
j_gene: TRBJ2-2
d_gene: NA
v_gene: TRBV19
CDR3nt: TGTGCCAGTAGTATTGAGGTGAACACCGGGGAGCTGTTTTTT
CDR3aa: CASSIEVNTGELFF

abundance: NA
j_gene: TRBJ2-1
d_gene: TRBD1
v_gene: TRBV19
CDR3nt: TGTGCCAGTAGTCCGGACAGGGGGCATTCCTACAATGAGCAGTTCTTC
CDR3aa: CASSPDRGHSYNEQFF

abundance: NA
j_gene: TRBJ1-3
d_gene: NA
v_gene: TRBV30
CDR3nt: TGTGCCTGGAGTGGTTACTTTTTAACGAGCTCTGGAAACACCATATATTTT
CDR3aa: CAWSGYFLTSSGNTIYF

abundance: few
j_gene: TRBJ2-3
d_gene: NA
v_gene: TRBV5-6
CDR3nt: TGTGCCAGCAGCATTCCAGAAAACACAGATACGCAGTATTTT
CDR3aa: CASSIPENTDTQYF

abundance: once
j_gene: TRBJ2-1
d_gene: TRBD2
v_gene: TRBV29-1
CDR3nt: TGCAGCGTTGGGGGACTAGCGGGCGGCAATGAGCAGTTCTTC
CDR3aa: CSVGGLAGGNEQFF

abundance: NA
j_gene: TRBJ2-7
d_gene: NA
v_gene: TRBV28
CDR3nt: TGTGCCAGCAGTCCTCCTAGCGCCCAATCCTACGAGCAGTACTTC
CDR3aa: CASSPPSAQSYEQYF

abundance: NA
j_gene: TRBJ2-6
d_gene: NA
v_gene: TRBV19
CDR3nt: TGTGCCAGTAGTCGGAGTTTTGCCTCTGGGGCCAACGTCCTGACTTTC
CDR3aa: CASSRSFASGANVLTF

abundance: few
j_gene: TRBJ1-1
d_gene: NA
v_gene: TRBV6-1
CDR3nt: TGTGCCAGCAGTGACCGGACGGGCGGGTACACTGAAGCTTTCTTT
CDR3aa: CASSDRTGGYTEAFF

abundance: NA
j_gene: TRBJ2-7
d_gene: NA
v_gene: TRBV6-5
CDR3nt: TGTGCCAGCAGTTACCGGTCTATATTCTACGAGCAGTACTTC
CDR3aa: CASSYRSIFYEQYF

abundance: NA
j_gene: TRBJ2-3
d_gene: TRBD2
v_gene: TRBV3-1/TRBV3-2
CDR3nt: TGTGCCAGCAGCCAGCTAGCGGGTACCACAGATACGCAGTATTTT
CDR3aa: CASSQLAGTTDTQYF

abundance: NA
j_gene: TRBJ1-2
d_gene: NA
v_gene: TRBV28
CDR3nt: TGTGCCAGCTTCTCCTCTGAGCAGGGCCATGGCTACACCTTC
CDR3aa: CASFSSEQGHGYTF

abundance: once
j_gene: TRBJ2-1
d_gene: NA
v_gene: TRBV18
CDR3nt: TGTGCCAGCTCACCACTCGCCCGACAGAGCAATGAGCAGTTCTTC
CDR3aa: CASSPLARQSNEQFF

abundance: NA
j_gene: TRBJ2-1
d_gene: NA
v_gene: TRBV7-8
CDR3nt: TGTGCCAGCAGCCGGGGAGTTGAGCAGTTCTTC
CDR3aa: CASSRGVEQFF

abundance: NA
j_gene: TRBJ2-7
d_gene: TRBD1
v_gene: TRBV4-1
CDR3nt: TGCCCCACCCGCCGCCCAGGACAGGCCTACGAGCAGTACTTC
CDR3aa: CPTRRPGQAYEQYF

abundance: few
j_gene: TRBJ1-1
d_gene: TRBD1
v_gene: TRBV9
CDR3nt: TGTGCCAGCAGCGTGACAGGGGGAATGAGTGAAGCTTTCTTT
CDR3aa: CASSVTGGMSEAFF

abundance: NA
j_gene: TRBJ2-3
d_gene: NA
v_gene: TRBV7-3
CDR3nt: TGTGCCAGCAGCTTAAACTCGGCAGGGGTGCCAGATACGCAGTATTTT
CDR3aa: CASSLNSAGVPDTQYF

abundance: NA
j_gene: TRBJ2-3
d_gene: TRBD2
v_gene: TRBV18
CDR3nt: TGTGCCAGCTCACCACGTAGCACAGCGGGAGCCCCCACAGATACGCAGTATTTT
CDR3aa: CASSPRSTAGAPTDTQYF

abundance: NA
j_gene: TRBJ2-7
d_gene: TRBD2
v_gene: TRBV6-2/TRBV6-3
CDR3nt: TGTGCCAGCAGTTACAGTGTAGCCGGGACTAGCGGGAGGCACGAGCAGTACTTC
CDR3aa: CASSYSVAGTSGRHEQYF

abundance: NA
j_gene: TRBJ2-7
d_gene: NA
v_gene: TRBV15
CDR3nt: TGTGCCACCAGCAGCCGGGACTTCGGCCACGAGCAGTACTTC
CDR3aa: CATSSRDFGHEQYF

abundance: few
j_gene: TRBJ1-5
d_gene: NA
v_gene: TRBV4-1
CDR3nt: TGCGCCAGCAGCCAAGAGGATCAGGAGCCCCAGCATTTT
CDR3aa: CASSQEDQEPQHF